This T cell receptor (beta chain) was documented in a study of blood T cell repertoires in COVID-19. Overall study context: Samples of COVID-19 (acute and convalescent) were obtained from the United States, Italy and Spain.

CDR1 and CDR2 from the germline V gene are SGHKS and YYEKEE (reference sequence). J lost 8 bases, V lost 5 bases, and 4 bases had no gene match. The CDR3 runs 13 residues. Each exposed participant met a COVID-19 case in the 2 weeks preceding study entry. Per the authors' pipeline: The authors estimated nucleated cell counts from reference gene primer amplification. TCRdb's table, derived via immunoSEQ multiplex PCR, lists solely in-frame clones and lacks some. That table is the source of V, J and clone size, and D and trimming were worked out from the DNA. This table has around 160,000 clones, roughly 90% appearing once.

The V gene is TRBV5-5, the J gene TRBJ1-4; 9 positions agree with TRBD1. What was sequenced was PBMCs or T cells enriched from blood (not recorded which). The clonotype originates from a woman in her thirties or forties who had been exposed to COVID-19. For the CDR3, the DNA is TGTGCCAGCAGTCCCGGACAGGGGGAAAAACTGTTTTTT. Its protein is CASSPGQGEKLFF.